This is a list of T cell receptor beta chains from one sample in a study of T cells in Graves' hyperthyroidism and ophthalmopathy. TCRdb re-derived calls from the multiplex PCR reads in MiXCR, one entry per CDR3 protein. The data contain roughly 640,000 distinct CDR3 sequences, approximately 15% of them singletons. What was sequenced was blood. Source of these receptors: a woman aged 40 to 50 with Graves' ophthalmopathy. The CDR3 runs from the conserved cysteine through the conserved F or W. D genes are given only for firm matches. Part of the rows lack a size; the others show once, few, many or a class for expanded clones.

cdr3_length	d_call	v_call	clone_size	j_call	cdr3_nt	cdr3_aa
16	-	TRBV20-1	once	TRBJ2-6	TGCAGTGCACAGCAGGGGGGGGCAACTGGGGCCAACGTCCTGACTTTC	CSAQQGGATGANVLTF
17	-	TRBV5-1	few	TRBJ2-1	TGCGCCAGCAGCTTGGCCAGGGAGTCCCTAACCTACAATGAGCAGTTCTTC	CASSLARESLTYNEQFF
11	TRBD1	TRBV5-1	few	TRBJ1-2	TGCGCCACCAGGGGACAGGATGGCTACACCTTC	CATRGQDGYTF
12	-	TRBV7-9	-	TRBJ1-2	TGTGCCAGCATCGAGGACGGAGATGGCTACACCTTC	CASIEDGDGYTF
16	TRBD1	TRBV19	-	TRBJ1-2	TGTGCCAGTAGTAGTTACCGGGACAGCGGGGACTATGGCTACACCTTC	CASSSYRDSGDYGYTF
15	TRBD1	TRBV20-1	few	TRBJ1-4	TGCAGTGCTAGAGACCGGGAGGGGGCTGATGAAAAACTGTTTTTT	CSARDREGADEKLFF
13	-	TRBV6-1	few	TRBJ1-5	TGTGCCAGCCCACACCTAGGCTGGCAGCCCCAGCATTTT	CASPHLGWQPQHF
14	TRBD1	TRBV5-1	many	TRBJ2-7	TGCGCCAGCAGCGGGGGGACAGGTGGTGTCGAGCAGTACTTC	CASSGGTGGVEQYF
13	TRBD1	TRBV3-1	many	TRBJ1-4	TGTGCCAGCAGCGACAGGGTGGATGAAAAACTGTTTTTT	CASSDRVDEKLFF
17	TRBD2	TRBV28	-	TRBJ2-1	TGTGCCAGCAGTTCCCGGACTAGCGGGAGTTCCTACAATGAGCAGTTCTTC	CASSSRTSGSSYNEQFF
15	-	TRBV5-1	many	TRBJ1-1	TGCGCCAGCAGCCCCAAAGGGGGGATTGGCACTGAAGCTTTCTTT	CASSPKGGIGTEAFF
13	TRBD2	TRBV20-1	many	TRBJ2-1	TGCAGTGCCAGGGGGGGACTAGCGAATGAGCAGTTCTTC	CSARGGLANEQFF
16	-	TRBV7-9	-	TRBJ2-2	TGTGCCAGCAGCTTAGTTCCTACCTTGGGATCCGGGGAGCTGTTTTTT	CASSLVPTLGSGELFF
18	TRBD2	TRBV5-6	-	TRBJ2-3	TGTGCCAGCAACCGGGGACTAGCGGGTACCCGTGATAAAGATACGCAGTATTTT	CASNRGLAGTRDKDTQYF
15	-	TRBV5-6	few	TRBJ1-4	TGTGCCAGCAGCCCCTTGGGGACCGGACAGGAAAAACTGTTTTTT	CASSPLGTGQEKLFF
14	-	TRBV19	few	TRBJ2-7	TGTGCCAGTAGTAACCGGGACACCTCCTACGAGCAGTACTTC	CASSNRDTSYEQYF
17	TRBD1	TRBV11-1	many	TRBJ1-1	TGTGCCAGCAGCTCGGACAGGGGGCTGTTTGCGGTCTCTGAAGCTTTCTTT	CASSSDRGLFAVSEAFF
14	TRBD1	TRBV6-1	many	TRBJ1-4	TGTGCCAGCAGTAGGACAGGCTTCAATGAAAAACTGTTTTTT	CASSRTGFNEKLFF
13	-	TRBV4-1	-	TRBJ1-1	TGTGCCAGCAGCCAAGGGGGTTGGACTGAAGCTTTCTTT	CASSQGGWTEAFF
13	-	TRBV12-3/TRBV12-4	many	TRBJ2-1	TGTGCCAGCAGGGCTTTTCATCAGGATGAGCAGTTCTTC	CASRAFHQDEQFF
17	TRBD2	TRBV10-3	many	TRBJ2-1	TGTGCCATCATGCGCTCCTCCGGGACTAGCGGGGGGAATGAGCAGTTCTTC	CAIMRSSGTSGGNEQFF
16	-	TRBV30	many	TRBJ2-2	TGTGCCTGGAGCCGGTTAGGGGGATCGAACACCGGGGAGCTGTTTTTT	CAWSRLGGSNTGELFF
14	-	TRBV6-1	-	TRBJ1-1	TGTGCCAGCAGAGGGCCCTACGGAGGCGCTGAAGCTTTCTTT	CASRGPYGGAEAFF
15	TRBD1	TRBV12-5	-	TRBJ2-4	TGTGCTAGTGGTTTGTTTCCATCCGGGACAGGGCTGCAGTACTTC	CASGLFPSGTGLQYF
13	TRBD1	TRBV6-4	many	TRBJ2-1	TGTGCCAGCAGTGACTCGGGACAGGGAGAGCAGTTCTTC	CASSDSGQGEQFF
16	-	TRBV2	medium-sized	TRBJ2-1	TGTGCCAGCAGTGAGAACCCTCTAAGCTCCTACAATGAGCAGTTCTTC	CASSENPLSSYNEQFF
17	-	TRBV6-1	many	TRBJ2-3	TGTGCCAGCAGTTGGCCCTTTGACAGAACCATCACAGATACGCAGTATTTT	CASSWPFDRTITDTQYF
14	-	TRBV7-9	many	TRBJ2-5	TGTGCCAGCAGCCTCGGACAGCAACAAGAGACCCAGTACTTC	CASSLGQQQETQYF
14	TRBD2	TRBV2	many	TRBJ2-1	TGTGCCAGCAGGGGGCTAGCGGGAGTCTATGAGCAGTTCTTC	CASRGLAGVYEQFF
13	-	TRBV6-1	many	TRBJ1-1	TGTGCCAGCAGCGGCGGGCAGCGGACTGAAGCTTTCTTT	CASSGGQRTEAFF
13	-	TRBV20-1	-	TRBJ1-1	TGCAGTGCTAGATCAGGGTCCGAGCGGCTGGCTTTCTTT	CSARSGSERLAFF
21	-	TRBV28	-	TRBJ2-5	TGTGCCAGCAGTTACCCCCCGACCCCCGCGTTTAGAGGGCCCGAACAAGAGACCCAGTACTTC	CASSYPPTPAFRGPEQETQYF
17	TRBD2	TRBV12-3/TRBV12-4	many	TRBJ2-1	TGTGCCAGCAGCCTACGGGGGCGGGGGGAGGGGTACAATGAGCAGTTCTTC	CASSLRGRGEGYNEQFF
14	-	TRBV28	many	TRBJ2-2	TGTGCCAGCAGTTTATTACCGAACACCGGGGAGCTGTTTTTT	CASSLLPNTGELFF
16	-	TRBV28	few	TRBJ2-3	TGTGCCAGCAGTTTACGGGGAGGATGGGGCACAGATACGCAGTATTTT	CASSLRGGWGTDTQYF
19	TRBD2	TRBV20-1	many	TRBJ2-1	TGCAGTGCTAGGAGTAGCGGGGGGGCTGTCGTACGGTCCTACAATGAGCAGTTCTTC	CSARSSGGAVVRSYNEQFF
14	-	TRBV2	many	TRBJ1-1	TGTGCCAGCAGCAGACAGACACCCAACACTGAAGCTTTCTTT	CASSRQTPNTEAFF
14	-	TRBV7-3	-	TRBJ1-6	TGTGCCAGCAGCGAGAGCTCCTATAATTCACCCCTCCACTTT	CASSESSYNSPLHF
20	TRBD2	TRBV28	few	TRBJ2-1	TGTGCCAGCAGTTTTGGCAATGGTATTCGAGCGGGAGGGACCTACAATGAGCAGTTCTTC	CASSFGNGIRAGGTYNEQFF
14	TRBD1	TRBV6-1	many	TRBJ1-2	TGTGCCAGCAGCCACCCCAGGGGGGCGGTGGGCTACACCTTC	CASSHPRGAVGYTF
13	-	TRBV30	-	TRBJ1-2	TGTGCCTGGAGTGTAGGGAGGCACCTCGGGAAGACCTTC	CAWSVGRHLGKTF
11	TRBD1	TRBV19	-	TRBJ1-2	TGTGCCAGTACCGGACAGGATGGCTACACCTTC	CASTGQDGYTF
14	-	TRBV5-1	-	TRBJ2-2	TGCGCCAGCAGCTTTGCTGGGGGATCCGGGGAGCTGTTTTTT	CASSFAGGSGELFF
13	-	TRBV6-1	-	TRBJ1-1	TGTGCCAGCAGTATCCCGGGACTCACTGAAGCTTTCTTT	CASSIPGLTEAFF
16	TRBD1	TRBV2	few	TRBJ2-6	TGTGCCAGCAGTGAAGGGACAGGGCTAGGGGCCAACGTCCTGACTTTC	CASSEGTGLGANVLTF
16	-	TRBV11-2	many	TRBJ1-1	TGTGCCAGCAGCTCCCAGCTAGGAGCAATGAACACTGAAGCTTTCTTT	CASSSQLGAMNTEAFF
13	-	TRBV12-5	many	TRBJ2-1	TGTGCTAGTGCCACCGACTACTACAATGAGCAGTTCTTC	CASATDYYNEQFF
13	TRBD2	TRBV2	many	TRBJ2-7	TGTGCCAGCTACACCGCGGGGGTCTACGAGCAGTACTTC	CASYTAGVYEQYF
13	-	TRBV7-9	-	TRBJ1-4	TGTGCCAGCAACTCGTACAGGGATGAAAAACTGTTTTTT	CASNSYRDEKLFF
15	TRBD1	TRBV5-1	many	TRBJ2-1	TGCGCCAGCAGCTGGGGACAGGGGGCTCGCAATGAGCAGTTCTTC	CASSWGQGARNEQFF
14	-	TRBV28	many	TRBJ1-2	TGTGCCAGCAGTTTACCCAAAACAGCGGGAGGCTACACCTTC	CASSLPKTAGGYTF
16	TRBD2	TRBV20-1	many	TRBJ2-1	TGCAGTGCTAGAGATTGGCGGGGGGCCGGAGACAATGAGCAGTTCTTC	CSARDWRGAGDNEQFF
15	-	TRBV5-1	many	TRBJ2-7	TGCGCCAGCAGCTCTCGGACAGATTTGGGCTACGAGCAGTACTTC	CASSSRTDLGYEQYF
14	TRBD1	TRBV30	many	TRBJ2-5	TGTGCCTGGAGTCCTGGGACAGGGGACGAGACCCAGTACTTC	CAWSPGTGDETQYF
14	-	TRBV2	many	TRBJ2-1	TGTGCCAGCAGTACTGGGGGGCCCGGGCCTAGGCAGTTCTTC	CASSTGGPGPRQFF
13	-	TRBV7-3	many	TRBJ2-5	TGTGCCAGCAGTTTACTCGCGGGGGAGACCCAGTACTTC	CASSLLAGETQYF
14	-	TRBV20-1	-	TRBJ2-1	TGCAGTGCTAGTTGGGGGCCTTACTACAATGAGCAGTTCTTC	CSASWGPYYNEQFF